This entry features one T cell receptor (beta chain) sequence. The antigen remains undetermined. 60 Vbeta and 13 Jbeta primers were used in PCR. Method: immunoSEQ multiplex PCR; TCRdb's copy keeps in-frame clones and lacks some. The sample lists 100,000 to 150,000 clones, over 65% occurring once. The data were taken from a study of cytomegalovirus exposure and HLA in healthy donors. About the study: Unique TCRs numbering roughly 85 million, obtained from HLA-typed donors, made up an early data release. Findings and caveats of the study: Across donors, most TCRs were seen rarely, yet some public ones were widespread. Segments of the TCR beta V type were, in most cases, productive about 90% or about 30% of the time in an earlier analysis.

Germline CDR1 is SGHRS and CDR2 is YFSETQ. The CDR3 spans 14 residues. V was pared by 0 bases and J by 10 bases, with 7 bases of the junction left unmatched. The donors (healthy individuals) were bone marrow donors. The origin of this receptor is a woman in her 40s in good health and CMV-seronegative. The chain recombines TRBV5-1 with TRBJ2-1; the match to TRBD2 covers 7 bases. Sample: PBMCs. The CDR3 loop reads CASSLAREFREQFF. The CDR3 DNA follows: TGCGCCAGCAGCTTGGCGCGGGAGTTTAGGGAGCAGTTCTTC.